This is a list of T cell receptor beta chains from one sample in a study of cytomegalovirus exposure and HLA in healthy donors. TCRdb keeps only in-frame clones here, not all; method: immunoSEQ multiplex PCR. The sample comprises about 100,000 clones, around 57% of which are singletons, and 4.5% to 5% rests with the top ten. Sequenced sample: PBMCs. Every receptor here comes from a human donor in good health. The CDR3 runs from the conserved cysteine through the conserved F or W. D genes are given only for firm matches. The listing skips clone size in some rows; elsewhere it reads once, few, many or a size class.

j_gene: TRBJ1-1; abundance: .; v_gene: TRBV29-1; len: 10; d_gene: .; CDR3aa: CSVEGVEGHF; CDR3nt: TGCAGCGTTGAAGGGGTGGAGGGCCACTTT
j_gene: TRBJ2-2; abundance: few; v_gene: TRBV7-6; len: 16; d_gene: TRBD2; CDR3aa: CASSFLASGSTGELFF; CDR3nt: TGTGCCAGCAGCTTCTTAGCTAGCGGGAGCACCGGGGAGCTGTTTTTT
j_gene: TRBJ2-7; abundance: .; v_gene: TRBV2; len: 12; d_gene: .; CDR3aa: CASSLQPYEQYF; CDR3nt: TGTGCCAGCAGCTTACAACCGTACGAGCAGTACTTC
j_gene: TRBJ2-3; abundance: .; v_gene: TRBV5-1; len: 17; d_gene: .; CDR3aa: CASSWWSRGTSTDTQYF; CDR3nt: TGCGCCAGCAGCTGGTGGTCTCGCGGGACTAGCACAGATACGCAGTATTTT
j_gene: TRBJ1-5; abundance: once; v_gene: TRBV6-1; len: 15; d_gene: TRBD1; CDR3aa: CASSEPDRVNQPQHF; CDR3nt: TGTGCCAGCAGTGAACCCGACAGGGTAAATCAGCCCCAGCATTTT
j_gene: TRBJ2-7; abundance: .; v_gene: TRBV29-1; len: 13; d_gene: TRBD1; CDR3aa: CSVVTGAYYEQYF; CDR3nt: TGCAGCGTTGTGACAGGGGCCTACTACGAGCAGTACTTC
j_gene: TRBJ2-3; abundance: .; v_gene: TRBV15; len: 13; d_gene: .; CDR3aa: CATSRGRTDTQYF; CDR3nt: TGTGCCACCAGCAGAGGGAGAACAGATACGCAGTATTTT
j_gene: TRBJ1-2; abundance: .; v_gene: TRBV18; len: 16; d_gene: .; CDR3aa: CASSPHNQGGSGGYTF; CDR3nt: TGTGCCAGCTCACCTCATAACCAAGGGGGATCCGGTGGCTACACCTTC
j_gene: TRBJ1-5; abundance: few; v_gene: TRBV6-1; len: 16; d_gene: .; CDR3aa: CASSEIQVYSNQPQHF; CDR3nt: TGTGCCAGCAGTGAAATTCAGGTTTATAGCAATCAGCCCCAGCATTTT
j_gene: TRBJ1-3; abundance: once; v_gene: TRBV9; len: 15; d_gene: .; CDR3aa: CASSLRASSGNTIYF; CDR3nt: TGTGCCAGCAGCCTCAGGGCGAGCTCTGGAAACACCATATATTTT
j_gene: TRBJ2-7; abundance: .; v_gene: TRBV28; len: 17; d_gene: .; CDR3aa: CASRPRDLLPRPYEQYF; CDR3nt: TGTGCCAGCAGACCCCGTGACTTGCTCCCAAGGCCCTACGAGCAGTACTTC
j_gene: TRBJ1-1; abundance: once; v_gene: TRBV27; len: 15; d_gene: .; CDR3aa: CASSFRGASNTEAFF; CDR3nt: TGTGCCAGCAGTTTTAGGGGCGCCTCGAACACTGAAGCTTTCTTT
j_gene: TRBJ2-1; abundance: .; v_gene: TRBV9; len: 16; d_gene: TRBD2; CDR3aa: CASSVRGLAGGDEQFF; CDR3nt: TGTGCCAGCAGCGTACGGGGACTAGCGGGAGGCGATGAGCAGTTCTTC
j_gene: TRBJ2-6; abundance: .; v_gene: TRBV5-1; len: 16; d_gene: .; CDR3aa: CASSRTPSSGANVLTF; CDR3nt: TGCGCCAGCAGTAGAACTCCGAGCTCTGGGGCCAACGTCCTGACTTTC
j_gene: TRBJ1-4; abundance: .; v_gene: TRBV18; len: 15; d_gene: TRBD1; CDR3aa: CASSPPGQGGEKLFF; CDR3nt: TGTGCCAGCTCACCCCCGGGACAGGGAGGTGAAAAACTGTTTTTT
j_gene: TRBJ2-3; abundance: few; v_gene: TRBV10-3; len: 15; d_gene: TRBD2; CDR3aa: CAISESGTSGRAQYF; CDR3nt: TGTGCCATCAGTGAGTCCGGAACTAGCGGGAGAGCGCAGTATTTT
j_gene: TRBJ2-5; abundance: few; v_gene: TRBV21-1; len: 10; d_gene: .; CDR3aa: CAAEEETQYF; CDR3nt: TGTGCGGCGGAAGAAGAGACCCAGTACTTC
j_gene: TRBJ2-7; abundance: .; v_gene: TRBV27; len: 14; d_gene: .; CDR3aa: CASSLGAGAYEQYF; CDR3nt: TGTGCCAGCAGTTTAGGGGCAGGGGCCTACGAGCAGTACTTC
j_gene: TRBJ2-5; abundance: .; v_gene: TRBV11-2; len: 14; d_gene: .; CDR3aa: CASSFETAQETQYF; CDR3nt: TGTGCCAGCAGCTTCGAAACAGCTCAAGAGACCCAGTACTTC
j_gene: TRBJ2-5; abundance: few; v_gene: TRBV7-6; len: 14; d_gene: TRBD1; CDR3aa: CASSFTQGKETQYF; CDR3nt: TGTGCCAGCAGCTTTACACAGGGGAAGGAGACCCAGTACTTC
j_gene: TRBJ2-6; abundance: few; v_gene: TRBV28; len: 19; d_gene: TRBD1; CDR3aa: CASSLHPRDSFSGANVLTF; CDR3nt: TGTGCCAGCAGTCTACACCCCCGGGACAGTTTCTCTGGGGCCAACGTCCTGACTTTC
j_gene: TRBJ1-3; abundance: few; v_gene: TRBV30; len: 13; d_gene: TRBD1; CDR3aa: CAWDRGSGNTIYF; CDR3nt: TGTGCCTGGGACAGGGGCTCTGGAAACACCATATATTTT
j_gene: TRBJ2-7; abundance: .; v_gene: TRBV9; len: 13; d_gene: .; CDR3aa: CASSVATGYEQYF; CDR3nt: TGTGCCAGCAGCGTAGCTACAGGCTACGAGCAGTACTTC
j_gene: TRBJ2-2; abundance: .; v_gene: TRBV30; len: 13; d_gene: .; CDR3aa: CAWSIQNTGELFF; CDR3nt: TGTGCCTGGAGTATTCAGAACACCGGGGAGCTGTTTTTT
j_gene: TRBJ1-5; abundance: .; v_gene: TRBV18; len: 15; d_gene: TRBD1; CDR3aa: CASSPYRGADQPQHF; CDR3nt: TGTGCCAGCTCACCGTACAGGGGAGCGGATCAGCCCCAGCATTTT
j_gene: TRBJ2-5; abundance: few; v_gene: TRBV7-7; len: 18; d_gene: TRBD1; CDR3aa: CASSPRGGTGDSGETQYF; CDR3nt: TGTGCTAGCAGCCCCAGGGGAGGGACAGGGGATTCCGGGGAGACCCAGTACTTC
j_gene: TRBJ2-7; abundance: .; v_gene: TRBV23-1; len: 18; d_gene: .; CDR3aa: CASSQWLKGTKSSYEQYF; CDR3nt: TGCGCCAGCAGTCAATGGTTAAAAGGGACAAAGAGCTCCTACGAGCAGTACTTC
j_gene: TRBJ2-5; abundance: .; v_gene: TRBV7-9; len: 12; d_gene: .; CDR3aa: CSSTRGQETQYF; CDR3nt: TGTTCCAGCACCCGGGGCCAAGAGACCCAGTACTTC
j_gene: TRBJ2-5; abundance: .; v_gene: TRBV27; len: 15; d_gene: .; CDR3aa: CASSIRTGYQETQYF; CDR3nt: TGTGCCAGCAGTATCCGGACGGGGTACCAAGAGACCCAGTACTTC
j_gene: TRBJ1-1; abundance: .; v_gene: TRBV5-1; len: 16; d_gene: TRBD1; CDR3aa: CASSLNQGVGNTEAFF; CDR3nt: TGCGCCAGCAGCCTGAACCAGGGGGTGGGGAACACTGAAGCTTTCTTT
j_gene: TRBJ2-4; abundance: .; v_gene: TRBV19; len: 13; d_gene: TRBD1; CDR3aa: CASRQGEKGIQYF; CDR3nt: TGTGCCAGTCGACAGGGGGAGAAGGGCATTCAGTACTTC
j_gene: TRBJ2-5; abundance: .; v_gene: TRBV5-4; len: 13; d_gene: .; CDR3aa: CAGRVAPEETQYF; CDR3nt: TGTGCTGGGCGGGTAGCGCCAGAAGAGACCCAGTACTTC
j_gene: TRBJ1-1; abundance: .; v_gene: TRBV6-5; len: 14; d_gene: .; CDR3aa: CASSNRILNTEAFF; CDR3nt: TGTGCCAGCAGTAATAGAATTCTGAACACTGAAGCTTTCTTT
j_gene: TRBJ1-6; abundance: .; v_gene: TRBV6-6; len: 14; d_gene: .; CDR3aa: CASRAAADNSPLHF; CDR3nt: TGTGCCAGCAGGGCAGCGGCAGATAATTCACCCCTCCACTTT
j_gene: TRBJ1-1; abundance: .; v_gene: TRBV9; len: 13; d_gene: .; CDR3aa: CASSVEGANEAFF; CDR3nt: TGTGCCAGCAGCGTAGAAGGGGCAAATGAAGCTTTCTTT
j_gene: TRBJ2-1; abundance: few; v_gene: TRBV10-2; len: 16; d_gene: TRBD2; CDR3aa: CASSESALAGGVEQFF; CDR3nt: TGCGCCAGCAGTGAGTCGGCCCTAGCGGGAGGGGTTGAGCAGTTCTTC
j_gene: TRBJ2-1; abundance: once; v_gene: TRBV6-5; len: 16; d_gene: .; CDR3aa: CASSSQGRLGHNEQFF; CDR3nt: TGTGCCAGCAGTTCACAGGGGAGGCTGGGTCACAATGAGCAGTTCTTC
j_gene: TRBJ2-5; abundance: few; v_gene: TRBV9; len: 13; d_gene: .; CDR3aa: CASSARGGETQYF; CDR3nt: TGTGCCAGCAGCGCCCGGGGAGGAGAGACCCAGTACTTC
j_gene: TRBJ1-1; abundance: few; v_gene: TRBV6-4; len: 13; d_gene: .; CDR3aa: CASSVGPYTEAFF; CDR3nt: TGTGCCAGCAGTGTGGGCCCGTACACTGAAGCTTTCTTT
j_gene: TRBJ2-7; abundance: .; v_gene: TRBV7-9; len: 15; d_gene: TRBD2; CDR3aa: CASSSPGLVTSEQYF; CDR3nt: TGTGCCAGCAGCTCGCCGGGACTAGTGACCTCCGAGCAGTACTTC
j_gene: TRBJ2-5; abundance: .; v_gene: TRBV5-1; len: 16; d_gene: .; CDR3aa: CASSLAPRPLQETQYF; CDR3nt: TGCGCCAGCAGCTTGGCCCCTAGGCCCCTCCAAGAGACCCAGTACTTC
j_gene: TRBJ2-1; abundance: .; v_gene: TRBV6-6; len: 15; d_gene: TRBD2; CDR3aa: CASSPERDYYNEQFF; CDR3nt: TGTGCCAGCAGTCCTGAGCGGGACTACTACAATGAGCAGTTCTTC
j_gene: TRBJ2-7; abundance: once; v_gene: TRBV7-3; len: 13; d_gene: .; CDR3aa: CASSLALGAEATF; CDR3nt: TGTGCCAGCAGCCTAGCCTTGGGTGCAGAGGCAACCTTC
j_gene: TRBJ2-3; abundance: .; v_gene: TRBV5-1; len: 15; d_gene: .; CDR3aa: CASSVSVSSTDTQYF; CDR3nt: TGCGCCAGCAGCGTTAGCGTCTCTAGCACAGATACGCAGTATTTT
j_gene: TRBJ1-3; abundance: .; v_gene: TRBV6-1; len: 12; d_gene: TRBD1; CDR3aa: CATQGAGNTIYF; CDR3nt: TGTGCCACTCAGGGGGCTGGAAACACCATATATTTT
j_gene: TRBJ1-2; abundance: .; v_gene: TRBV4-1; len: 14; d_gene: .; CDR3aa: CASSHPGLGVGYTF; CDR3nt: TGCGCCAGCAGCCATCCAGGGTTGGGCGTTGGCTACACCTTC
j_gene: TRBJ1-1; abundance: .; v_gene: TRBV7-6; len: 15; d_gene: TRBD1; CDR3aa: CASSLLRGRNTEAFF; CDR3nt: TGTGCCAGCAGCTTATTAAGGGGGCGGAACACTGAAGCTTTCTTT
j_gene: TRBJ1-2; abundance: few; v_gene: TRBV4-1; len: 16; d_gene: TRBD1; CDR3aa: CASSQTGPGGAGGYTF; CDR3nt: TGCGCCAGCAGCCAAACGGGGCCAGGGGGCGCCGGTGGCTACACCTTC
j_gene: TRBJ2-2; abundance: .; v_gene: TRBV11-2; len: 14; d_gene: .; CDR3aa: CASETTGFSGGLFF; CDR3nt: TGTGCCAGCGAGACGACAGGGTTCAGCGGGGGGCTGTTTTTT
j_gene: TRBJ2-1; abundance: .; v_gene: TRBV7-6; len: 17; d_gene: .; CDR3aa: CASSSALAESSYNEQFF; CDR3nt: TGTGCCAGCAGCTCCGCACTAGCAGAAAGCTCCTACAATGAGCAGTTCTTC